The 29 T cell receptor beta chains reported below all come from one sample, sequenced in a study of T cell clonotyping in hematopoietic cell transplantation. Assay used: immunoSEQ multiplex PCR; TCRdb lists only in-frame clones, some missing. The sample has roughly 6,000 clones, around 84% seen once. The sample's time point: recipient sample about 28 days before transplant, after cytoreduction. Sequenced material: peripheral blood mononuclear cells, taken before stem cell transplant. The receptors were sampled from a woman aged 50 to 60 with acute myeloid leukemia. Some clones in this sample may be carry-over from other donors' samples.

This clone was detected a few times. The CDR3 loop is CASSPGTSGVGVDTQYF. In nucleotides, the CDR3 is TGTGCCAGCAGTCCCGGGACTAGCGGGGTCGGAGTAGATACGCAGTATTTT. The chain employs TRBV7-3 and TRBJ2-3; the match to TRBD2 covers 13 bases. The ends lost 6 bases at V and 5 bases at J; junction bases unmatched: 11. CDR3 length equals 17 residues. Per the germline V gene, CDR1 is SGHTA and CDR2 is FQGTGA.

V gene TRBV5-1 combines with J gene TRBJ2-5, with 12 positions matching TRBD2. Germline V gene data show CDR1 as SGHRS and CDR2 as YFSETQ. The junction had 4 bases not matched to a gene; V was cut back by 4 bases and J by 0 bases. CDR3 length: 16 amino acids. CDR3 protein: CASSPRTSGDQETQYF. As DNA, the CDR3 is TGCGCCAGCAGCCCCAGGACTAGCGGGGACCAAGAGACCCAGTACTTC.

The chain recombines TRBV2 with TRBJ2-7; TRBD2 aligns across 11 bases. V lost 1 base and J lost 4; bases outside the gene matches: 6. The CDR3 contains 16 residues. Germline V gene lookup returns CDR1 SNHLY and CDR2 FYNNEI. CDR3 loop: CASSEGLAGGMYEQYF. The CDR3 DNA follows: TGTGCCAGCAGTGAAGGGTTAGCGGGGGGGATGTACGAGCAGTACTTC.

CDR3 nucleotide sequence: TGTGCCAGCAGCTTGTCAGCGGGCGACGAGCAGTACTTC. It translates to CASSLSAGDEQYF. V gene TRBV5-6 combines with J gene TRBJ2-7; possibly TRBD2 for D (6 bases). This CDR3 region has 13 residues. V was shortened by 1 base and J by 5 bases, with 10 bases between the two germline ends. CDR1 SGHDT and CDR2 YYEEEE come from the germline V gene.

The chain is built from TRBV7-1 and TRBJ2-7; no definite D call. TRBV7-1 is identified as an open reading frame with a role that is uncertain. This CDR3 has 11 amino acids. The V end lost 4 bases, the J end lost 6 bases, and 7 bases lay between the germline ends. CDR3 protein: CASSLEREQYF. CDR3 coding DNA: TGTGCCAGCAGCTTAGAGCGCGAGCAGTACTTC.

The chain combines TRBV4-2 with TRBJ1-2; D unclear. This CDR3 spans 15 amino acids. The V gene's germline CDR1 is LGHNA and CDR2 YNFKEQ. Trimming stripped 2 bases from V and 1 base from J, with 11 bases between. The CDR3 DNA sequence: TGTGCCAGCAGCCAACCAAGGGCACATAACTATGGCTACACCTTC. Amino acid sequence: CASSQPRAHNYGYTF.

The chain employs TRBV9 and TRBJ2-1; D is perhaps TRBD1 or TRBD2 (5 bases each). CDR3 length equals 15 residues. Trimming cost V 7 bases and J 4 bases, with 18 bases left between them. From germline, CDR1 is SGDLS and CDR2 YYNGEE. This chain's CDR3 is CASATGGGYYNEQFF. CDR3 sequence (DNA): TGTGCCAGCGCAACCGGTGGGGGATATTACAATGAGCAGTTCTTC.

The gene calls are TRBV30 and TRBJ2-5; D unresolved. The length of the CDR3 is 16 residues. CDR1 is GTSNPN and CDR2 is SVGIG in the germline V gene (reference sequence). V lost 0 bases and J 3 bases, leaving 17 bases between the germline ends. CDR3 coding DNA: TGTGCCTGGAGTGTAGCCTTCGGGCAGATCGAAGAGACCCAGTACTTC. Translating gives CAWSVAFGQIEETQYF.

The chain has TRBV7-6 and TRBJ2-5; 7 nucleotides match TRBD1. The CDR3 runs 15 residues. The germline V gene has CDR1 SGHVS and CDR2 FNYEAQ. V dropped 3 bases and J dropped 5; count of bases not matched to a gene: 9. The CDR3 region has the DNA TGTGCCAGCAGCTTTCAATTCACAGGGGCCGAGACCCAGTACTTC. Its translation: CASSFQFTGAETQYF.

The DNA of the CDR3 is TGTGCCAGCAGCTTCACAGGGGGGAACGGCGAGCAGTACTTC. Translated, it gives CASSFTGGNGEQYF. The V gene is TRBV5-4, the J gene TRBJ2-7, with 8 bases aligning to TRBD1. The CDR3 loop spans 14 amino acids. The V segment lost 2 bases and the J segment 6 bases; nucleotides outside the gene matches: 7. Germline assignment: CDR1 SGHNT and CDR2 YYREEE (reference sequence). The full variable domain, in which reference TRBV5-4 and TRBJ2-7 provide the parts outside the CDR3, is ETGVTQSPTHLIKTRGQQVTLRCSSQSGHNTVSWYQQALGQGPQFIFQYYREEENGRGNFPPRFSGLQFPNYSSELNVNALELDDSALYLCASSFTGGNGEQYFGPGTRLTVT.

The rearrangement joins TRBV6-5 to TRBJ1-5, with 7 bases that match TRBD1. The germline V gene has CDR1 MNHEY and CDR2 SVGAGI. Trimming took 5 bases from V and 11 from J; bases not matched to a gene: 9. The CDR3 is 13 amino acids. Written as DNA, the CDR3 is TGTGCCAGCAGTCTTTCCCTCAGGGGGACCCAGCATTTT. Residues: CASSLSLRGTQHF.

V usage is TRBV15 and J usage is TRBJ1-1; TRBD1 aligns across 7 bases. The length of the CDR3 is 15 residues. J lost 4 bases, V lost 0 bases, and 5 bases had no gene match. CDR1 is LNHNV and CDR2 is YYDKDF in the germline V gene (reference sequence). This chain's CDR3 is CATSRDRDRGTEAFF. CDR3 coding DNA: TGTGCCACCAGCAGAGATCGGGACAGAGGCACTGAAGCTTTCTTT.

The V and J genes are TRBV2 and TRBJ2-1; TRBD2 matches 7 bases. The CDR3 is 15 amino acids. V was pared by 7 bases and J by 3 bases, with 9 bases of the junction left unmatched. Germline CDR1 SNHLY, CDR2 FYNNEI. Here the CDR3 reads CASTLSGVLYNEQFF. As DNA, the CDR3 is TGTGCCAGCACATTGAGCGGGGTACTCTACAATGAGCAGTTCTTC. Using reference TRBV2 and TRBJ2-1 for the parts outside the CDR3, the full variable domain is EPEVTQTPSHQVTQMGQEVILRCVPISNHLYFYWYRQILGQKVEFLVSFYNNEISEKSEIFDDQFSVERPDGSNFTLKIRSTKLEDSAMYFCASTLSGVLYNEQFFGPGTRLTVL.

The CDR3 loop is CASSQERDGTGINGYTF. CDR3 nucleotide sequence: TGCGCCAGCAGCCAAGAAAGAGACGGGACAGGGATTAATGGCTACACCTTC. V is TRBV4-3 and J is TRBJ1-2, with 9 bases fitting TRBD1. The J segment lost 6 bases and the V segment lost 0 bases, leaving 11 bases of the junction unmatched. The CDR3 is made up of 17 amino acids. Germline lookup yields CDR1 LGHNA and CDR2 YSLEER.

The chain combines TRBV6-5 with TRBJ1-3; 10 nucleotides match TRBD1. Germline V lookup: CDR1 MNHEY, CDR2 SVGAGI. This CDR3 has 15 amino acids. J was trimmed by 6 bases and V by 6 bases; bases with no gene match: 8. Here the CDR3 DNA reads TGTGCCAGCAGCAACTCCGGGACAGGGGTAAACACCATATATTTT. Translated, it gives CASSNSGTGVNTIYF.

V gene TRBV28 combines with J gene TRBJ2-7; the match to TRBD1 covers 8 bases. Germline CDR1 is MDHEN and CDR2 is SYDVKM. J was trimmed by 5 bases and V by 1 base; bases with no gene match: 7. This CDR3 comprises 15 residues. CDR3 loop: CASSLSAGGVNEQYF. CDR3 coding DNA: TGTGCCAGCAGTTTATCGGCAGGGGGCGTAAACGAGCAGTACTTC. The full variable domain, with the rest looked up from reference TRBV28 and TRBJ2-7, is DVKVTQSSRYLVKRTGEKVFLECVQDMDHENMFWYRQDPGLGLRLIYFSYDVKMKEKGDIPEGYSVSREKKERFSLILESASTNQTSMYLCASSLSAGGVNEQYFGPGTRLTVT.

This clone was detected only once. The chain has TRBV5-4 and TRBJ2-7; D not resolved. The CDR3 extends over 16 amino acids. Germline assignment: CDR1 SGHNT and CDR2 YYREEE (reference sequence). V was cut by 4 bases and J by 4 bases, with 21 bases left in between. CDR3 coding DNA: TGTGCCAGCAGCCTTCTAGGAAATGGGAAGGCTTACGAGCAGTACTTC. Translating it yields CASSLLGNGKAYEQYF.

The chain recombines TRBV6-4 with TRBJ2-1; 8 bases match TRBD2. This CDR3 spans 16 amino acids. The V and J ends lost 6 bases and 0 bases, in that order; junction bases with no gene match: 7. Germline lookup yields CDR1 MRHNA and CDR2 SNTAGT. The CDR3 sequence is CASSEAGTSSYNEQFF. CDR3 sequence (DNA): TGTGCCAGCAGCGAGGCCGGGACTAGCTCCTACAATGAGCAGTTCTTC.

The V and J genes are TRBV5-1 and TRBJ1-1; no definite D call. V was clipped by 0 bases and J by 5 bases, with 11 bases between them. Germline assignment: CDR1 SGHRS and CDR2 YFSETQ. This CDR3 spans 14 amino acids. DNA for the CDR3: TGCGCCAGCAGCTTGGTGGCGGCTGGGACTGAAGCTTTCTTT. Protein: CASSLVAAGTEAFF.

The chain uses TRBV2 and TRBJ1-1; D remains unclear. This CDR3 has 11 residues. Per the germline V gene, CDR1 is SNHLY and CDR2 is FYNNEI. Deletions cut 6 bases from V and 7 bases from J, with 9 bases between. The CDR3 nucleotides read TGTGCCAGCAGCTACGATGATGAAGCTTTCTTT. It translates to CASSYDDEAFF.

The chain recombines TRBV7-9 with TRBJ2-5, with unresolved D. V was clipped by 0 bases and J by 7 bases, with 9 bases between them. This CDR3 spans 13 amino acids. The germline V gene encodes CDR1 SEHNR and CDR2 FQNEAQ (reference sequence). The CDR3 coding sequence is TGTGCCAGCAGCTTAGCGACCCCCTGGACCCAGTACTTC. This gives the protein CASSLATPWTQYF.

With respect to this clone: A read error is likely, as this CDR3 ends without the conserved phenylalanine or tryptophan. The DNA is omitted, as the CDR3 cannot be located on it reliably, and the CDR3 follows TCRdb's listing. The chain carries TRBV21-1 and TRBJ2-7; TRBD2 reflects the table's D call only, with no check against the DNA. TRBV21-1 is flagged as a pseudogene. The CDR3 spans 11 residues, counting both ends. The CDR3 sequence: CASSTGLSLPT.

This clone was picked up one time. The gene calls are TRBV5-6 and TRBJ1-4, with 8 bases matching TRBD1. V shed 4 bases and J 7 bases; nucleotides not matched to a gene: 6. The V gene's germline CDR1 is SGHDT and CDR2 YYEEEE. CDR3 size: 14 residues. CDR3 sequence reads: CASSDQGAGEKLFF. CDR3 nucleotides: TGTGCCAGCAGCGATCAGGGGGCTGGTGAAAAACTGTTTTTT.

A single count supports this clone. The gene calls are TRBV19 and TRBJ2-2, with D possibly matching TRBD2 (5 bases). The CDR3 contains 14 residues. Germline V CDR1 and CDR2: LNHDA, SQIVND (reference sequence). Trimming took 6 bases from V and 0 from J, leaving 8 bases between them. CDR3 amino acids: CASSGIPNTGELFF. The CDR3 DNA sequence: TGTGCCAGTAGCGGGATTCCGAACACCGGGGAGCTGTTTTTT.

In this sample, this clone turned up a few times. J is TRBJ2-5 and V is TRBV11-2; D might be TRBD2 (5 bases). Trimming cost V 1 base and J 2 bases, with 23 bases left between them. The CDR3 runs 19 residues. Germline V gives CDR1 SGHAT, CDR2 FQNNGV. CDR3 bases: TGTGCCAGCAGCTTAGTCCCTGGTGGAGGACCCCACCGTCAAGAGACCCAGTACTTC. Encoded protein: CASSLVPGGGPHRQETQYF.

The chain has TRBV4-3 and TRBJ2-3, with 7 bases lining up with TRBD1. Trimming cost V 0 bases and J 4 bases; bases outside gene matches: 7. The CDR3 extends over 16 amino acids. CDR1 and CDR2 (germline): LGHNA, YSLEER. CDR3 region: CASSQDSGQAPDTQYF. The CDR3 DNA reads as TGCGCCAGCAGCCAAGATTCAGGACAGGCCCCAGATACGCAGTATTTT.

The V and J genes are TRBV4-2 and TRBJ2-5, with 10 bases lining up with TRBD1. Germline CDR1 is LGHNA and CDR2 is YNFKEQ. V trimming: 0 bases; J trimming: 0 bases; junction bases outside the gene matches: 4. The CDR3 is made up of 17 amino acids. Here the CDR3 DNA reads TGTGCCAGCAGCCAAGATTTGGGACAGGGGAACCAAGAGACCCAGTACTTC. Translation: CASSQDLGQGNQETQYF.

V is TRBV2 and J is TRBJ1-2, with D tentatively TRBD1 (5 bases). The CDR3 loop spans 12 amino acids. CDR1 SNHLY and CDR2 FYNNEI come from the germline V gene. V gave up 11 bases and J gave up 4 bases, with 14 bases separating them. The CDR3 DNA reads TGTGCCTCCAGCAGGGCGGCCTATGGCTACACCTTC. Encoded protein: CASSRAAYGYTF.

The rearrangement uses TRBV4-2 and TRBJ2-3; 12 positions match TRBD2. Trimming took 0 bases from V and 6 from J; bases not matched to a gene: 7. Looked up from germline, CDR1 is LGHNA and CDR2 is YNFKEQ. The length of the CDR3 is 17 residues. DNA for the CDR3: TGTGCCAGCAGCCAAGACCCGCTAGCGGGGGGGCTCGATACGCAGTATTTT. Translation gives CASSQDPLAGGLDTQYF.